The 8 T cell receptor beta chains reported below all come from one sample, sequenced in a study of cytomegalovirus exposure and HLA in healthy donors (dated by TCRdb to between 2016 and 2019). Library generation was performed with the immunoSEQ multiplex PCR assay. The multiplex PCR relied on a mix of 60 forward primers for TCR Vbeta segments and 13 reverse primers for TCR Jbeta segments. In TCRdb, the immuneACCESS table is reduced to in-frame sequences with V and J assigned. These tables do not hold every clone; where another copy was compared, an unresolved V gene accounts for under half, and the others remain unexplained. This sample holds about 90,000 clones; approximately 78% were observed only once. The ten largest clones take up approximately 4.6% of the sample. Input material: PBMCs. The receptors shown here come from a woman in her thirties or forties in good health and CMV-seropositive.

The chain combines TRBV5-1 with TRBJ2-1, with D maybe TRBD2 (5 bases). Germline V gene sequence: CDR1 SGHRS, CDR2 YFSETQ. Trimming pared 0 bases from V and 3 bases from J, leaving 7 bases between. The length of the CDR3 is 14 residues. DNA for the CDR3: TGCGCCAGCAGCTTGGGGGGAGACTACAATGAGCAGTTCTTC. Translation gives CASSLGGDYNEQFF.

This sequence joins TRBV5-1 and TRBJ2-5; D remains ambiguous. The CDR3 has 14 residues. CDR1 is SGHRS, CDR2 YFSETQ, per germline. Trimming stripped 2 bases from V and 2 bases from J, with 10 bases between. The CDR3 DNA reads as TGCGCCAGCAGCTTTGGAGCCGATCAAGAGACCCAGTACTTC. Its protein is CASSFGADQETQYF.

The genes are TRBV2 and TRBJ1-4; 7 bases are shared with TRBD1. CDR3 length: 16 amino acids. V shed 6 bases and J 5 bases; nucleotides not matched to a gene: 12. Germline V gives CDR1 SNHLY, CDR2 FYNNEI. The CDR3 here is CASSYYDPRGNEKLFF. CDR3 in DNA: TGTGCCAGCAGCTACTACGACCCCAGGGGGAATGAAAAACTGTTTTTT.

The rearrangement joins TRBV19 to TRBJ2-1; 12 bases are shared with TRBD2. Trimming removed 5 bases from V and 8 bases from J; junction bases left unmatched: 10. From germline, CDR1 is LNHDA and CDR2 SQIVND (reference sequence). The CDR3 contains 16 residues. The CDR3 is CASSGATSGSVDEQFF. The CDR3 DNA sequence: TGTGCCAGTAGTGGGGCGACTAGCGGGAGCGTGGATGAGCAGTTCTTC.

A few counts support this clone. This chain links TRBV5-6 with TRBJ2-7; TRBD1 agrees at 8 bases. This CDR3 is 16 amino acids long. V lost 4 bases, J lost 3 bases, and 12 bases stayed unmatched. Looked up from germline, CDR1 is SGHDT and CDR2 is YYEEEE. The CDR3 bases are TGTGCCAGCAGCCCGGAGGTCCGGACAGGGCACTACGAGCAGTACTTC. Translating gives CASSPEVRTGHYEQYF.

The chain links TRBV29-1 to TRBJ1-6; 8 nucleotides match TRBD1. J lost 8 bases, V lost 5 bases, and 5 bases had no gene match. The germline V gene encodes CDR1 SQVTM and CDR2 ANQGSEA. This CDR3 comprises 13 residues. The DNA for the CDR3 is TGCAGCGTTACGACAGGGGACCATTCACCCCTCCACTTT. Its translation is CSVTTGDHSPLHF.

This chain uses TRBV5-8 with TRBJ2-1, with a possible D match to TRBD1 (6 bases). The germline gives CDR1 SGHTS, CDR2 YDEGEE. The length of the CDR3 is 13 residues. V was trimmed by 6 bases and J by 4 bases, leaving 11 bases between them. In DNA, the CDR3 is TGTGCCAGCATGTGGCAGGGGTACAATGAGCAGTTCTTC. It encodes CASMWQGYNEQFF.

The rearrangement links TRBV7-3 to TRBJ2-3; 10 bases are shared with TRBD1. The V gene end was trimmed by 0 bases and the J gene end by 7 bases; junction bases not matched to a gene: 13. Germline CDR1 SGHTA, CDR2 FQGTGA. The CDR3 spans 18 residues. The CDR3, as DNA: TGTGCCAGCAGCTTAACGCGAGCCCCCGGGACAGGGGCTCATACGCAGTATTTT. Protein sequence: CASSLTRAPGTGAHTQYF.